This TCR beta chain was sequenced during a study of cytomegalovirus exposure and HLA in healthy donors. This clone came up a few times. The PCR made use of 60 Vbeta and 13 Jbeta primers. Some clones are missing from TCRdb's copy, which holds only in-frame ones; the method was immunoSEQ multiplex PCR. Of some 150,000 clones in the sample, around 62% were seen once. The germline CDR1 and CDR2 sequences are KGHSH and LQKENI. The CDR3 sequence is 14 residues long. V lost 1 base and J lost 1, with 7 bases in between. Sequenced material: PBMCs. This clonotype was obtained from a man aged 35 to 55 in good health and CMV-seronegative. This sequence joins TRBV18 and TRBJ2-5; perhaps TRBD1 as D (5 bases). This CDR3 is CASSPLDSQETQYF. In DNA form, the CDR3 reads TGTGCCAGCTCACCACTAGACAGCCAAGAGACCCAGTACTTC.